Given below is one TCR beta chain in context. Its target is unknown. Data came from immunoSEQ multiplex PCR; TCRdb stores just in-frame clones and leaves some out. This sample yields 130,000 to 150,000 clones, of which more than 85% are seen a single time; 9.5% to 15% belongs to the top ten. This record comes from a study of T cell responses to AZD1222 COVID-19 vaccine. Overall study results and limits: Only after the peak T cell response were repertoires sampled. The sample set comprised mostly white British donors with more females, and clonal diversity was possibly underestimated.

CDR1 and CDR2 from the germline V gene are LGHNA and YNFKEQ. The length of the CDR3 is 14 residues. V was shortened by 0 bases and J by 1 base, with 7 bases between the two germline ends. The chain is built from TRBV4-2 and TRBJ2-7; D is unresolved. The sample here was peripheral blood, taken after recovery from COVID-19. This sequence originates from an adult who had recovered from COVID-19. The CDR3: CASSQDGVSYEQYF. CDR3 in DNA: TGTGCCAGCAGCCAAGATGGGGTTTCCTACGAGCAGTACTTC.